Following are 24 T cell receptor beta chains from one sample sequenced in a study of cytomegalovirus exposure and HLA in healthy donors. It was with 60 Vbeta and 13 Jbeta primers that the PCR ran. Generated by immunoSEQ multiplex PCR, the TCRdb table keeps only in-frame clones and is missing some. The data contain about 200,000 clones, roughly 73% of them seen just once; the ten biggest clones take up 1.5% to 2%. The sample comprised PBMCs. These receptors all stem from a woman in her 30s in good health and CMV-seronegative.

This clone has more than one count but fewer than ten. J is TRBJ1-5 and V is TRBV19, with a tentative D call TRBD1 (5 bases). V was shortened by 7 bases and J by 0 bases, with 13 bases between the two germline ends. The CDR3 has 15 residues. Germline V gene lookup returns CDR1 LNHDA and CDR2 SQIVND (reference sequence). The CDR3 protein is CASKLDTSSNQPQHF. CDR3 sequence (DNA): TGTGCCAGTAAGTTGGACACGAGTAGCAATCAGCCCCAGCATTTT. Complete variable domain (other parts from reference TRBV19 and TRBJ1-5): DGGITQSPKYLFRKEGQNVTLSCEQNLNHDAMYWYRQDPGQGLRLIYYSQIVNDFQKGDIAEGYSVSREKKESFPLTVTSAQKNPTAFYLCASKLDTSSNQPQHFGDGTRLSIL.

The chain links TRBV27 to TRBJ1-1; D is possibly TRBD1 (5 bases). The V end lost 2 bases, the J end lost 4 bases, and 14 bases lay between the germline ends. This CDR3 comprises 15 residues. Per germline, CDR1 MNHEY and CDR2 SMNVEV (reference sequence). CDR3 in DNA: TGTGCCAGCAGTTTAATAGGGGCCGGGCGCACTGAAGCTTTCTTT. Translated, it gives CASSLIGAGRTEAFF.

The rearrangement links TRBV19 to TRBJ2-2; D uncertain. Deletions cut 5 bases from V and 0 bases from J, with 10 bases between. Germline assignment: CDR1 LNHDA and CDR2 SQIVND (reference sequence). The CDR3 has 15 residues. CDR3 nucleotides: TGTGCCAGTAGTGGTTACAGCCCGAACACCGGGGAGCTGTTTTTT. Translating it yields CASSGYSPNTGELFF.

This clone was seen a few times. The chain joins TRBV7-3 to TRBJ1-1; TRBD1 matches 11 bases. From germline, CDR1 is SGHTA and CDR2 FQGTGA. The CDR3 covers 17 residues. Trimming cost V 5 bases and J 1 base; bases outside gene matches: 9. For the CDR3, the DNA is TGTGCCAGCAGCGCCAGGACAGGGGGCGCCCCGAACACTGAAGCTTTCTTT. It is translated as CASSARTGGAPNTEAFF.

The rearrangement uses TRBV18 and TRBJ2-1; D unresolved. Germline CDR1 and CDR2: KGHSH and LQKENI. V lost 3 bases and J 9 bases, leaving 6 bases between the germline ends. The CDR3 spans 11 residues. The CDR3 is CASSPSVEQFF. The CDR3 DNA is TGTGCCAGCTCACCTTCTGTTGAGCAGTTCTTC.

V and J are TRBV6-6 and TRBJ1-2, with 7 bases identical to TRBD1. The CDR3 loop spans 15 amino acids. The junction had 8 bases not matched to a gene; V was cut back by 2 bases and J by 5 bases. Looked up from germline, CDR1 is MNHNY and CDR2 is SVGAGI (reference sequence). CDR3 nucleotides: TGTGCCAGCAGTTACGAAGTCAGGGGGAAGTATGGCTACACCTTC. Its protein is CASSYEVRGKYGYTF.

V gene TRBV4-2 combines with J gene TRBJ2-7; 10 nucleotides agree with TRBD2. The J segment lost 6 bases and the V segment lost 0 bases, leaving 8 bases of the junction unmatched. The CDR3 loop spans 16 amino acids. Germline assignment: CDR1 LGHNA and CDR2 YNFKEQ. The CDR3 spells CASSQEVLAGVFEQYF. DNA of the CDR3: TGTGCCAGCAGCCAAGAAGTCCTAGCGGGAGTTTTCGAGCAGTACTTC.

J is TRBJ2-2 and V is TRBV27; the D is unclear. The CDR3 length is 16 residues. Germline V lookup: CDR1 MNHEY, CDR2 SMNVEV (reference sequence). V was trimmed by 5 bases and J by 2 bases, leaving 15 bases between them. CDR3 bases: TGTGCCAGCAGTCTCAGTTCGGGTGCTAACACCGGGGAGCTGTTTTTT. Its translation is CASSLSSGANTGELFF.

This chain connects TRBV7-8 to TRBJ1-1; 7 bases line up with TRBD1. With 5 bases clipped from V and 6 bases from J, the junction kept 3 bases outside the gene matches. This CDR3 is built from 12 residues. CDR1 is SGHVS and CDR2 is FQNEAQ in the germline V gene. This CDR3 reads CASSDRESEAFF. The CDR3 DNA reads TGTGCCAGCAGCGACAGGGAGTCTGAAGCTTTCTTT. Filled out from reference TRBV7-8 and TRBJ1-1, the complete variable domain reads GAGVSQSPRYKVAKRGQDVALRCDPISGHVSLFWYQQALGQGPEFLTYFQNEAQLDKSGLPSDRFFAERPEGSVSTLKIQRTQQEDSAVYLCASSDRESEAFFGQGTRLTVV.

The V call is TRBV19, the J call TRBJ1-5, with TRBD1 as a possible D gene (5 bases). CDR3 size: 14 residues. The germline V gene has CDR1 LNHDA and CDR2 SQIVND (reference sequence). The ends were cut back, 7 bases at V and 0 bases at J, with 10 bases in the middle. The CDR3 DNA is TGTGCCAGTACGGCACAGGATAGCAATCAGCCCCAGCATTTT. Translated, it gives CASTAQDSNQPQHF.

The V gene is TRBV5-3, the J gene TRBJ1-2; D perhaps matches TRBD1 (6 bases). TRBV5-3 is designated an ORF whose function remains uncertain. The CDR3 has 21 amino acids. V lost 1 base and J 6 bases, leaving 34 bases between the germline ends. CDR3 residues: CARSLLGVLLRGPAPMDGYTF. The CDR3 DNA reads TGTGCCAGAAGCTTGTTGGGCGTCTTACTCAGGGGCCCCGCACCTATGGATGGCTACACCTTC.

This clone showed up just once. The V call is TRBV28, the J call TRBJ2-5; D is possibly TRBD1 (6 bases). The J call is in doubt because the DNA end fits TRBJ2-7 better. The germline gives CDR1 MDHEN, CDR2 SYDVKM. This CDR3 contains 13 residues. The CDR3 DNA reads TGTGCCAGCACTGGACAGAGCTCCTACGAGCAGTACTTC. Its protein is CASTGQSSYEQYF.

The chain combines TRBV5-4 with TRBJ1-2, with 9 bases that match TRBD1. In germline, CDR1 is SGHNT, CDR2 YYREEE (reference sequence). Trimming cost V 4 bases and J 2 bases; bases outside gene matches: 9. CDR3 length equals 16 residues. The CDR3 DNA reads TGTGCCAGCAGCGCCATGGGACAGGGAGTAAACTATGGCTACACCTTC. Translated, it gives CASSAMGQGVNYGYTF.

This clone came up once. The chain employs TRBV6-6 and TRBJ2-7; 7 positions agree with TRBD2. Germline V gene data show CDR1 as MNHNY and CDR2 as SVGAGI (reference sequence). After removal of 0 bases from V and 2 bases from J, the junction contained 4 bases not matched to a gene. The CDR3 contains 15 residues. The CDR3 sequence: CASSYSERGPYEQYF. The CDR3 nucleotides are TGTGCCAGCAGTTACTCGGAGCGGGGCCCCTACGAGCAGTACTTC.

The sample holds a few counts of this clone. CDR3: CASSWTVDQPQHF. The DNA of the CDR3 is TGTGCCAGTAGTTGGACAGTTGATCAGCCCCAGCATTTT. The chain combines TRBV19 with TRBJ1-5; TRBD1 is a possible D gene (6 bases). The CDR3 is 13 residues long. The germline CDR1 and CDR2 sequences are LNHDA and SQIVND (reference sequence). V was trimmed by 5 bases and J by 5 bases, leaving 10 bases between them.

The V and J genes are TRBV5-1 and TRBJ2-7; TRBD1 matches at 10 bases. The CDR3 totals 14 residues. The germline gives CDR1 SGHRS, CDR2 YFSETQ. The V gene end was trimmed by 6 bases and the J gene end by 6 bases; junction bases not matched to a gene: 9. Here the CDR3 reads CASTSDRGRREQYF. CDR3 sequence (DNA): TGCGCCAGCACTTCCGACAGGGGGCGCCGCGAGCAGTACTTC. Combining the CDR3 with reference TRBV5-1 and TRBJ2-7 gives the whole variable domain KAGVTQTPRYLIKTRGQQVTLSCSPISGHRSVSWYQQTPGQGLQFLFEYFSETQRNKGNFPGRFSGRQFSNSRSEMNVSTLELGDSALYLCASTSDRGRREQYFGPGTRLTVT.

The V and J genes are TRBV12-5 and TRBJ2-1, with a possible D match to TRBD2 (7 bases). There are 17 residues in the CDR3. The germline CDR1 and CDR2 sequences are LGHNT and FRNRAP. V lost 1 base and J lost 5, with 18 bases in between. As DNA, the CDR3 is TGTGCTAGTGGTTTGGCAGGGGTGCTAGCGGAACACAATGAGCAGTTCTTC. It is translated as CASGLAGVLAEHNEQFF. Full variable domain (rest looked up from reference TRBV12-5 and TRBJ2-1): DARVTQTPRHKVTEMGQEVTMRCQPILGHNTVFWYRQTMMQGLELLAYFRNRAPLDDSGMPKDRFSAEMPDATLATLKIQPSEPRDSAVYFCASGLAGVLAEHNEQFFGPGTRLTVL.

The V and J genes are TRBV7-3 and TRBJ2-1, with 7 nucleotides matching TRBD2. Germline V CDR1 and CDR2: SGHTA, FQGTGA. V shed 5 bases, J shed 4 bases, and the junction held 5 bases outside the gene matches. The CDR3 sequence is 14 residues long. CDR3 loop: CASSLNGGYNEQFF. CDR3 DNA sequence: TGTGCCAGCAGCCTAAACGGGGGGTACAATGAGCAGTTCTTC.

This clone was recorded only once. The chain joins TRBV6-1 to TRBJ2-5, with D hard to call. The DNA end is a closer match to TRBJ2-7, so the J assignment may be wrong. Germline V gives CDR1 MNHNS, CDR2 SASEGT. CDR3 length equals 13 residues. Here the CDR3 DNA reads TGTGCCAGCAGCCCCACGTCCAGGTACGAGCAGTACTTC. Its protein is CASSPTSRYEQYF.

The V gene is TRBV19, the J gene TRBJ2-1, with 11 positions matching TRBD2. The ends lost 10 bases at V and 9 bases at J; junction bases unmatched: 14. This CDR3 contains 15 residues. Germline V lookup: CDR1 LNHDA, CDR2 SQIVND (reference sequence). In DNA form, the CDR3 reads TGTGCCACCCGGCGGGCTACTAGCGGGAGTGGTGAGCAGTTCTTC. It translates to CATRRATSGSGEQFF.

The gene calls are TRBV5-1 and TRBJ2-1, with D possibly matching TRBD1 (5 bases). The CDR3 spans 15 residues. The germline V and J ends were trimmed by 2 bases and 2 bases, with 11 bases remaining between them. Germline values: CDR1 SGHRS, CDR2 YFSETQ. CDR3 protein: CASSLWGPTYNEQFF. CDR3 coding DNA: TGCGCCAGCAGCTTATGGGGCCCAACCTACAATGAGCAGTTCTTC. Full variable domain (missing parts from reference TRBV5-1 and TRBJ2-1): KAGVTQTPRYLIKTRGQQVTLSCSPISGHRSVSWYQQTPGQGLQFLFEYFSETQRNKGNFPGRFSGRQFSNSRSEMNVSTLELGDSALYLCASSLWGPTYNEQFFGPGTRLTVL.

The sample holds a few counts of this clone. V is TRBV7-2 and J is TRBJ2-2; D is ambiguous. V was shortened by 5 bases and J by 4 bases, with 20 bases between the two germline ends. The CDR3 consists of 17 residues. The germline V gene has CDR1 SGHTA and CDR2 FQGNSA. In DNA, the CDR3 is TGTGCCAGCAGCATGAGACCCCCAGGTGGGTCCACCGGGGAGCTGTTTTTT. It specifies CASSMRPPGGSTGELFF.

The V gene is TRBV4-1, the J gene TRBJ1-1, with TRBD1 identical over 8 bases. Trimming at V came to 4 bases and at J to 4 bases, leaving 8 bases not matched to a gene. The CDR3 has 15 amino acids. CDR1 MGHRA and CDR2 YSYEKL come from the germline V gene. Here the CDR3 reads CASSPVGQGTTEAFF. The DNA of the CDR3 is TGCGCCAGCAGCCCCGTAGGACAGGGCACCACTGAAGCTTTCTTT.

The J gene is TRBJ1-5, the V gene TRBV12-5; D gene ambiguous. The V gene lost 3 bases and the J gene lost 6 bases, with 9 bases spanning the gap. The CDR3 has 13 amino acids. The germline gives CDR1 LGHNT, CDR2 FRNRAP. CDR3 DNA sequence: TGTGCTAGTGGTTTCCCTGAGGGTCAGCCCCAGCATTTT. This gives the protein CASGFPEGQPQHF.